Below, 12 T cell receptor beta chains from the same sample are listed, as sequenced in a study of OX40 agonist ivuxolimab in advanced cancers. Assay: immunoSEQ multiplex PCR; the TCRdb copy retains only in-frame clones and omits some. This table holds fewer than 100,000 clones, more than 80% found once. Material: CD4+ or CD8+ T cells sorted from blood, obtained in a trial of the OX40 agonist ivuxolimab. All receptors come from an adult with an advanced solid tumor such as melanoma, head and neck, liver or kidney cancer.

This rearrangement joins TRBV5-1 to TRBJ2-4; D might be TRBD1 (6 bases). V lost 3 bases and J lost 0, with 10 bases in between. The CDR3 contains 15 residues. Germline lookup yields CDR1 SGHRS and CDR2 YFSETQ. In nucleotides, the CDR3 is TGCGCCAGCAGCTCCGGGACATTAGCCAAAAACATTCAGTACTTC. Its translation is CASSSGTLAKNIQYF.

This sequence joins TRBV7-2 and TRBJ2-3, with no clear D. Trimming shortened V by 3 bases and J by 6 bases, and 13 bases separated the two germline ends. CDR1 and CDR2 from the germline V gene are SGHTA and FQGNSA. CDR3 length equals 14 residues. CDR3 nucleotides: TGTGCCAGCAGCTTGATCGGGCCTCTGGATACGCAGTATTTT. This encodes CASSLIGPLDTQYF.

The CDR3 DNA is TGTGCCAGCAGCGTAGGGGTAGATCAGCCCCAGCATTTT. Residues: CASSVGVDQPQHF. The V gene is TRBV9, the J gene TRBJ1-5; D gene unclear. V was cut by 0 bases and J by 5 bases, with 6 bases left in between. Germline V lookup: CDR1 SGDLS, CDR2 YYNGEE. CDR3 size: 13 residues.

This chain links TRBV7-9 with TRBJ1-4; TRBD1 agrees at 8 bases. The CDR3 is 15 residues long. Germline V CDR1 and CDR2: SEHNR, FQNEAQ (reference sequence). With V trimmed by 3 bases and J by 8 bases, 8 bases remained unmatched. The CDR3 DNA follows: TGTGCCAGCAGCTTCGGACTGACAGGGGACGAAAAACTGTTTTTT. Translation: CASSFGLTGDEKLFF.

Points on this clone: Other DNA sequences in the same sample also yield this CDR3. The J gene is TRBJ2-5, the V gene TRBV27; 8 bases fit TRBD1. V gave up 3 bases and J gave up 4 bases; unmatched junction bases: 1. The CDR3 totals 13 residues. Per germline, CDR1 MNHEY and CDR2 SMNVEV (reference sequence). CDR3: CASSFRGRETQYF. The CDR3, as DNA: TGTGCCAGCAGTTTCAGGGGGCGAGAGACCCAGTACTTC.

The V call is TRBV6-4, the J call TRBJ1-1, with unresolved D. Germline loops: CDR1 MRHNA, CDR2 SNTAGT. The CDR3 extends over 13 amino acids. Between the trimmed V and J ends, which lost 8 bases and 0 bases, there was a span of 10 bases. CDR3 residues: CASYRLLNTEAFF. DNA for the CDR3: TGTGCCAGCTATAGACTCCTGAACACTGAAGCTTTCTTT.

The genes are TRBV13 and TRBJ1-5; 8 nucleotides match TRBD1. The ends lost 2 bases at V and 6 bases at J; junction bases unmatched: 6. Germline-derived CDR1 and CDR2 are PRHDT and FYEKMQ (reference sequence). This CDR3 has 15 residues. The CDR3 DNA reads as TGTGCCAGCAGCTTAAGGCAGGGGGCGCTTCAGCCCCAGCATTTT. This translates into CASSLRQGALQPQHF.

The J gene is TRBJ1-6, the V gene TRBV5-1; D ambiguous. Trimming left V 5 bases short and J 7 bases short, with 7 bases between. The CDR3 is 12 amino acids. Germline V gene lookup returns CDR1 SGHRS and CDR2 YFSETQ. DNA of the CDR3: TGCGCCAGCAGATATGGAAATTCACCCCTCCACTTT. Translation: CASRYGNSPLHF. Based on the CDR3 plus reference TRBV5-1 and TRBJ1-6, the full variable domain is KAGVTQTPRYLIKTRGQQVTLSCSPISGHRSVSWYQQTPGQGLQFLFEYFSETQRNKGNFPGRFSGRQFSNSRSEMNVSTLELGDSALYLCASRYGNSPLHFGNGTRLTVT.

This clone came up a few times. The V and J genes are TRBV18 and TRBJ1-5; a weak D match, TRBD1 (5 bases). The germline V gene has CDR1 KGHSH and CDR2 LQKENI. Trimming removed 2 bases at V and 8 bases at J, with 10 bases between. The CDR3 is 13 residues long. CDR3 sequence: CASSPTQDKPQHF. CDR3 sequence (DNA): TGTGCCAGCTCACCAACGCAGGACAAGCCCCAGCATTTT.

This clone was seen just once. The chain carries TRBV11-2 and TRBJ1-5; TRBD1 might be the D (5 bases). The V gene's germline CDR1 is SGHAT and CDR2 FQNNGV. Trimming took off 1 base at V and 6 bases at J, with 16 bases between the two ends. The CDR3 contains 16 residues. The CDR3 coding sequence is TGTGCCAGCAGCTTAGGGGCCGGAGGGGTTGGTCAGCCCCAGCATTTT. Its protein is CASSLGAGGVGQPQHF.

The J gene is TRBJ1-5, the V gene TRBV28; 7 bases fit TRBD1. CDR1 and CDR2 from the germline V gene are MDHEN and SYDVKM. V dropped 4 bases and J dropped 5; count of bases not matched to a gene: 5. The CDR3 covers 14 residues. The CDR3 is CASSSPQGYQPQHF. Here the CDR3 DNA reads TGTGCCAGCAGTTCCCCACAGGGGTATCAGCCCCAGCATTTT.

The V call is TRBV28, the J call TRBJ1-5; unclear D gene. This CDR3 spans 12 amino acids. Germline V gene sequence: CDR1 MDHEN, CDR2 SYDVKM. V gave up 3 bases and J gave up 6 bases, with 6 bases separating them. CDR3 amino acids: CASSLPPQPQHF. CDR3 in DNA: TGTGCCAGCAGTTTGCCCCCTCAGCCCCAGCATTTT.